The 24 T cell receptor beta chains presented below share a single source sample, sequenced in a study of identical twins. TCRdb reanalysed the 5' RACE reads using MiXCR and keeps one entry per CDR3 protein. Among about 690,000 distinct CDR3 sequences listed, around 6.1% were seen once. The specimen sequenced was naive T cells sorted from blood. These receptors were taken from a man younger than 30 in good health.

This clonotype was counted a few times. The chain employs TRBV29-1 and TRBJ2-5, with D uncertain. Trimming removed 6 bases from V and 1 base from J, with 0 bases in between. The CDR3 loop spans 9 amino acids. Germline-derived CDR1 and CDR2 are SQVTM and ANQGSEA. The CDR3 region is CSVQETQYF. Written as DNA, the CDR3 is TGCAGCGTCCAAGAGACCCAGTACTTC.

This clonotype has more than one count but fewer than ten. This rearrangement joins TRBV27 to TRBJ2-2, with 9 bases matching TRBD2. Losses at the gene ends were 4 bases for V and 0 bases for J; bases not matched to a gene: 6. CDR1 MNHEY and CDR2 SMNVEV come from the germline V gene (reference sequence). The CDR3 is 17 amino acids. CDR3 residues: CASSSRGRAPNTGELFF. The CDR3 coding sequence is TGTGCCAGCAGTTCGCGCGGGAGGGCCCCGAACACCGGGGAGCTGTTTTTT.

The J gene is TRBJ2-7, the V gene TRBV12-3 or TRBV12-4, with a possible D match to TRBD1 (6 bases). The CDR3 covers 15 residues. V was clipped by 5 bases and J by 2 bases, with 16 bases between them. CDR3 DNA: TGTGCCAGCAGTCACACCGGCCAGGGGCCCTACGAGCAGTACTTC. The encoded protein is CASSHTGQGPYEQYF.

This chain links TRBV5-1 with TRBJ2-7; no definite D call. CDR1 is SGHRS, CDR2 YFSETQ, per germline. The germline V and J ends were trimmed by 1 base and 0 bases, with 11 bases remaining between them. This CDR3 is built from 15 residues. CDR3 nucleotides: TGCGCCAGCAGCTTGACAGAATCTCACTCCTACGAGCAGTACTTC. Translating gives CASSLTESHSYEQYF.

About this clonotype itself: At one end, the junction sequence differs from germline, possibly due to a read error. The chain joins TRBV3-1 to TRBJ2-2; 7 nucleotides agree with TRBD1. Germline CDR1 reads LGHDT; CDR2 reads YNNKEL (reference sequence). The CDR3 has 15 amino acids. Written as DNA, the CDR3 is TGTGCCAGCAGCCAAGGCAGGGGGTCCGCCGGGAAGCTGTTTTTT. Amino acids: CASSQGRGSAGKLFF.

This clonotype was picked up many times. DNA of the CDR3: TGTGCCAGCAACCCTTCTAGCGGGAGTCGAGAGACCCAGTACTTC. It codes for CASNPSSGSRETQYF. J is TRBJ2-5 and V is TRBV12-3 or TRBV12-4, with TRBD2 matching over 10 bases. CDR3 length equals 15 residues. The V and J ends lost 7 bases and 4 bases, in that order; junction bases with no gene match: 9.

Only a few counts were recorded for this clonotype. V usage is TRBV12-3 or TRBV12-4 and J usage is TRBJ2-1; D is unresolved. This CDR3 has 14 amino acids. V gave up 1 base and J gave up 3 bases, with 7 bases separating them. CDR3 DNA sequence: TGTGCCAGCAGTTTAGACGTCGGCTACAATGAGCAGTTCTTC. Its translation is CASSLDVGYNEQFF.

This clonotype was picked up a small number of times. This chain uses TRBV13 with TRBJ2-1, with D tentatively TRBD2 (6 bases). In germline, CDR1 is PRHDT, CDR2 FYEKMQ (reference sequence). The V end lost 5 bases, the J end lost 12 bases, and 14 bases lay between the germline ends. This CDR3 is built from 12 residues. The CDR3 DNA reads TGTGCCAGCAGCGCGGGGTCCTCGGCGCAGTTCTTC. Its translation is CASSAGSSAQFF.

This clonotype was seen repeatedly, ten times or more. This chain uses TRBV5-5 with TRBJ1-5; TRBD1 aligns across 7 bases. Germline V lookup: CDR1 SGHKS, CDR2 YYEKEE (reference sequence). This CDR3 is built from 13 residues. Trimming took 4 bases from V and 6 from J; bases not matched to a gene: 4. CDR3 region: CASSQGTAQPQHF. The DNA of the CDR3 is TGTGCCAGCAGCCAAGGGACAGCTCAGCCCCAGCATTTT.

Ten or more counts support this clonotype. The CDR3 is CASSLKPRPGNEQFF. In nucleotides, the CDR3 is TGTGCCAGCAGCTTAAAGCCCCGCCCGGGCAATGAGCAGTTCTTC. V is TRBV13 and J is TRBJ2-1; D not resolved. There are 15 residues in the CDR3. Germline V gene data show CDR1 as PRHDT and CDR2 as FYEKMQ (reference sequence). Between the trimmed V and J ends, which lost 2 bases and 6 bases, there was a span of 14 bases.

J is TRBJ2-1 and V is TRBV6-5, with D possibly TRBD2 on 5 matching bases. Trimming removed 7 bases at V and 5 bases at J, with 12 bases between. The CDR3 spans 13 residues. CDR1 and CDR2 (germline): MNHEY, SVGAGI. The CDR3 sequence: CASTSGIHNEQFF. The CDR3 coding sequence is TGTGCCAGCACTTCCGGGATCCACAATGAGCAGTTCTTC.

The chain is built from TRBV2 and TRBJ1-2; D is ambiguous. Germline V CDR1 and CDR2: SNHLY, FYNNEI. The CDR3 covers 11 residues. V lost 8 bases to trimming and J lost 4 bases, with 8 bases between them. The CDR3 spells CASADGYGYTF. For the CDR3, the DNA is TGTGCCAGCGCCGACGGCTATGGCTACACCTTC.

The chain employs TRBV18 and TRBJ1-3, with D possibly matching TRBD1 (5 bases). Trimming removed 0 bases at V and 8 bases at J, with 14 bases between. This CDR3 is 15 amino acids long. Germline V gene sequence: CDR1 KGHSH, CDR2 LQKENI. The CDR3 DNA reads as TGTGCCAGCTCACCACCGCCGGCAGGGTTGGACACCATATATTTT. This sequence encodes CASSPPPAGLDTIYF.

In this sample, this clonotype turned up many times. The rearrangement links TRBV24-1 to TRBJ2-1, with D perhaps matching TRBD2 (6 bases). Germline V gene data show CDR1 as KGHDR and CDR2 as SFDVKD. The CDR3 has 18 amino acids. V lost 3 bases to trimming and J lost 2 bases, with 19 bases between them. DNA of the CDR3: TGTGCCACCAGTGATGCCACCACTAGCCCAACAGCCTACAATGAGCAGTTCTTC. It specifies CATSDATTSPTAYNEQFF.

This clonotype was recorded at least ten times. The chain carries TRBV5-8 and TRBJ2-5, with 9 bases fitting TRBD1. The CDR3 is made up of 16 amino acids. CDR1 and CDR2 (germline): SGHTS, YDEGEE. Germline trimming cut 4 bases from V and 2 bases from J; bases unmatched to any gene: 9. CDR3 sequence reads: CASSAAGTGKQETQYF. The CDR3 coding sequence is TGTGCCAGCAGCGCGGCAGGGACAGGGAAACAAGAGACCCAGTACTTC.

This clonotype has at least ten counts. The chain combines TRBV5-1 with TRBJ1-1, with no clear D. The V and J ends lost 6 bases and 2 bases respectively, with 11 bases between them. From germline, CDR1 is SGHRS and CDR2 YFSETQ. This CDR3 region has 13 residues. The CDR3 loop is CASMAAENTEAFF. In DNA form, the CDR3 reads TGCGCCAGCATGGCGGCGGAAAACACTGAAGCTTTCTTT.

This clonotype came up many times. This chain links TRBV24-1 with TRBJ1-2, with TRBD1 matching 8 bases. Germline lookup yields CDR1 KGHDR and CDR2 SFDVKD. Trimming at V came to 3 bases and at J to 0 bases, leaving 5 bases not matched to a gene. This CDR3 region has 16 residues. The CDR3 DNA is TGTGCCACCAGTGATCCCGGACAGGGAACTAACTATGGCTACACCTTC. As protein: CATSDPGQGTNYGYTF.

The chain couples TRBV7-9 to TRBJ2-3, with 7 bases lining up with TRBD2. CDR3 length equals 14 residues. Germline assignment: CDR1 SEHNR and CDR2 FQNEAQ (reference sequence). Unmatched junction bases numbered 5, after V lost 8 bases and J lost 0 bases. The CDR3 reads CASRGRSSTDTQYF. The CDR3 bases are TGTGCCAGCCGCGGGAGATCGAGCACAGATACGCAGTATTTT.

This clonotype was counted many times. The chain carries TRBV12-3 or TRBV12-4 and TRBJ2-5; a weak D match, TRBD1 (6 bases). Between the trimmed V and J ends, which lost 4 bases and 1 base, there was a span of 10 bases. This CDR3 comprises 14 residues. CDR3 loop: CASSSRTAQETQYF. The DNA for the CDR3 is TGTGCCAGCAGTTCCCGGACAGCCCAAGAGACCCAGTACTTC.

This CDR3 reads CASSFWVGAGGQPQHF. The CDR3 nucleotides read TGTGCCAGCAGTTTTTGGGTCGGGGCGGGCGGTCAGCCCCAGCATTTT. This chain joins TRBV12-3 or TRBV12-4 and TRBJ1-5, with D possibly TRBD1 on 5 matching bases. Trimming pared 3 bases from V and 6 bases from J, leaving 18 bases between. CDR3 length: 16 amino acids.

This clonotype was found a few times. This chain joins TRBV30 and TRBJ1-4; no definite D call. The CDR3 spans 14 residues. The V gene's germline CDR1 is GTSNPN and CDR2 SVGIG (reference sequence). Deletions cut 2 bases from V and 5 bases from J, with 12 bases between. The chain's CDR3 is CAWSPGLQNEKLFF. Written as DNA, the CDR3 is TGTGCCTGGAGTCCTGGGTTGCAAAATGAAAAACTGTTTTTT. Supplemented by reference TRBV30 and TRBJ1-4, the full variable domain reads SQTIHQWPATLVQPVGSPLSLECTVEGTSNPNLYWYRQAAGRGLQLLFYSVGIGQISSEVPQNLSASRPQDRQFILSSKKLLLSDSGFYLCAWSPGLQNEKLFFGSGTQLSVL.

This clonotype was detected a few times. V and J are TRBV6-2 or TRBV6-3 and TRBJ1-2, with D possibly being TRBD1 (6 bases). Germline assignment: CDR1 MNHEY and CDR2 SVGEGT. Trimming stripped 7 bases from V and 0 bases from J, with 12 bases between. The CDR3 sequence is 14 residues long. As DNA, the CDR3 is TGTGCCAGCACTCGGACAGCAGCTAACTATGGCTACACCTTC. Encoded protein: CASTRTAANYGYTF.

This clonotype was picked up many times. This chain links TRBV29-1 with TRBJ2-2; D unclear. The V and J ends lost 6 bases and 1 base respectively, with 15 bases between them. The germline CDR1 and CDR2 sequences are SQVTM and ANQGSEA. The CDR3 has 15 residues. This CDR3 is CSVAGWAVNTGELFF. The CDR3, as DNA: TGCAGCGTGGCCGGGTGGGCGGTGAACACCGGGGAGCTGTTTTTT.

This clonotype has a count of ten or more. The chain has TRBV27 and TRBJ2-1, with D possibly matching TRBD1 (6 bases). The length of the CDR3 is 14 residues. Trimming took off 3 bases at V and 3 bases at J, with 9 bases between the two ends. Looked up from germline, CDR1 is MNHEY and CDR2 is SMNVEV (reference sequence). This chain's CDR3 is CASSLGHRYNEQFF. CDR3 nucleotides: TGTGCCAGCAGTTTGGGACACCGCTACAATGAGCAGTTCTTC.